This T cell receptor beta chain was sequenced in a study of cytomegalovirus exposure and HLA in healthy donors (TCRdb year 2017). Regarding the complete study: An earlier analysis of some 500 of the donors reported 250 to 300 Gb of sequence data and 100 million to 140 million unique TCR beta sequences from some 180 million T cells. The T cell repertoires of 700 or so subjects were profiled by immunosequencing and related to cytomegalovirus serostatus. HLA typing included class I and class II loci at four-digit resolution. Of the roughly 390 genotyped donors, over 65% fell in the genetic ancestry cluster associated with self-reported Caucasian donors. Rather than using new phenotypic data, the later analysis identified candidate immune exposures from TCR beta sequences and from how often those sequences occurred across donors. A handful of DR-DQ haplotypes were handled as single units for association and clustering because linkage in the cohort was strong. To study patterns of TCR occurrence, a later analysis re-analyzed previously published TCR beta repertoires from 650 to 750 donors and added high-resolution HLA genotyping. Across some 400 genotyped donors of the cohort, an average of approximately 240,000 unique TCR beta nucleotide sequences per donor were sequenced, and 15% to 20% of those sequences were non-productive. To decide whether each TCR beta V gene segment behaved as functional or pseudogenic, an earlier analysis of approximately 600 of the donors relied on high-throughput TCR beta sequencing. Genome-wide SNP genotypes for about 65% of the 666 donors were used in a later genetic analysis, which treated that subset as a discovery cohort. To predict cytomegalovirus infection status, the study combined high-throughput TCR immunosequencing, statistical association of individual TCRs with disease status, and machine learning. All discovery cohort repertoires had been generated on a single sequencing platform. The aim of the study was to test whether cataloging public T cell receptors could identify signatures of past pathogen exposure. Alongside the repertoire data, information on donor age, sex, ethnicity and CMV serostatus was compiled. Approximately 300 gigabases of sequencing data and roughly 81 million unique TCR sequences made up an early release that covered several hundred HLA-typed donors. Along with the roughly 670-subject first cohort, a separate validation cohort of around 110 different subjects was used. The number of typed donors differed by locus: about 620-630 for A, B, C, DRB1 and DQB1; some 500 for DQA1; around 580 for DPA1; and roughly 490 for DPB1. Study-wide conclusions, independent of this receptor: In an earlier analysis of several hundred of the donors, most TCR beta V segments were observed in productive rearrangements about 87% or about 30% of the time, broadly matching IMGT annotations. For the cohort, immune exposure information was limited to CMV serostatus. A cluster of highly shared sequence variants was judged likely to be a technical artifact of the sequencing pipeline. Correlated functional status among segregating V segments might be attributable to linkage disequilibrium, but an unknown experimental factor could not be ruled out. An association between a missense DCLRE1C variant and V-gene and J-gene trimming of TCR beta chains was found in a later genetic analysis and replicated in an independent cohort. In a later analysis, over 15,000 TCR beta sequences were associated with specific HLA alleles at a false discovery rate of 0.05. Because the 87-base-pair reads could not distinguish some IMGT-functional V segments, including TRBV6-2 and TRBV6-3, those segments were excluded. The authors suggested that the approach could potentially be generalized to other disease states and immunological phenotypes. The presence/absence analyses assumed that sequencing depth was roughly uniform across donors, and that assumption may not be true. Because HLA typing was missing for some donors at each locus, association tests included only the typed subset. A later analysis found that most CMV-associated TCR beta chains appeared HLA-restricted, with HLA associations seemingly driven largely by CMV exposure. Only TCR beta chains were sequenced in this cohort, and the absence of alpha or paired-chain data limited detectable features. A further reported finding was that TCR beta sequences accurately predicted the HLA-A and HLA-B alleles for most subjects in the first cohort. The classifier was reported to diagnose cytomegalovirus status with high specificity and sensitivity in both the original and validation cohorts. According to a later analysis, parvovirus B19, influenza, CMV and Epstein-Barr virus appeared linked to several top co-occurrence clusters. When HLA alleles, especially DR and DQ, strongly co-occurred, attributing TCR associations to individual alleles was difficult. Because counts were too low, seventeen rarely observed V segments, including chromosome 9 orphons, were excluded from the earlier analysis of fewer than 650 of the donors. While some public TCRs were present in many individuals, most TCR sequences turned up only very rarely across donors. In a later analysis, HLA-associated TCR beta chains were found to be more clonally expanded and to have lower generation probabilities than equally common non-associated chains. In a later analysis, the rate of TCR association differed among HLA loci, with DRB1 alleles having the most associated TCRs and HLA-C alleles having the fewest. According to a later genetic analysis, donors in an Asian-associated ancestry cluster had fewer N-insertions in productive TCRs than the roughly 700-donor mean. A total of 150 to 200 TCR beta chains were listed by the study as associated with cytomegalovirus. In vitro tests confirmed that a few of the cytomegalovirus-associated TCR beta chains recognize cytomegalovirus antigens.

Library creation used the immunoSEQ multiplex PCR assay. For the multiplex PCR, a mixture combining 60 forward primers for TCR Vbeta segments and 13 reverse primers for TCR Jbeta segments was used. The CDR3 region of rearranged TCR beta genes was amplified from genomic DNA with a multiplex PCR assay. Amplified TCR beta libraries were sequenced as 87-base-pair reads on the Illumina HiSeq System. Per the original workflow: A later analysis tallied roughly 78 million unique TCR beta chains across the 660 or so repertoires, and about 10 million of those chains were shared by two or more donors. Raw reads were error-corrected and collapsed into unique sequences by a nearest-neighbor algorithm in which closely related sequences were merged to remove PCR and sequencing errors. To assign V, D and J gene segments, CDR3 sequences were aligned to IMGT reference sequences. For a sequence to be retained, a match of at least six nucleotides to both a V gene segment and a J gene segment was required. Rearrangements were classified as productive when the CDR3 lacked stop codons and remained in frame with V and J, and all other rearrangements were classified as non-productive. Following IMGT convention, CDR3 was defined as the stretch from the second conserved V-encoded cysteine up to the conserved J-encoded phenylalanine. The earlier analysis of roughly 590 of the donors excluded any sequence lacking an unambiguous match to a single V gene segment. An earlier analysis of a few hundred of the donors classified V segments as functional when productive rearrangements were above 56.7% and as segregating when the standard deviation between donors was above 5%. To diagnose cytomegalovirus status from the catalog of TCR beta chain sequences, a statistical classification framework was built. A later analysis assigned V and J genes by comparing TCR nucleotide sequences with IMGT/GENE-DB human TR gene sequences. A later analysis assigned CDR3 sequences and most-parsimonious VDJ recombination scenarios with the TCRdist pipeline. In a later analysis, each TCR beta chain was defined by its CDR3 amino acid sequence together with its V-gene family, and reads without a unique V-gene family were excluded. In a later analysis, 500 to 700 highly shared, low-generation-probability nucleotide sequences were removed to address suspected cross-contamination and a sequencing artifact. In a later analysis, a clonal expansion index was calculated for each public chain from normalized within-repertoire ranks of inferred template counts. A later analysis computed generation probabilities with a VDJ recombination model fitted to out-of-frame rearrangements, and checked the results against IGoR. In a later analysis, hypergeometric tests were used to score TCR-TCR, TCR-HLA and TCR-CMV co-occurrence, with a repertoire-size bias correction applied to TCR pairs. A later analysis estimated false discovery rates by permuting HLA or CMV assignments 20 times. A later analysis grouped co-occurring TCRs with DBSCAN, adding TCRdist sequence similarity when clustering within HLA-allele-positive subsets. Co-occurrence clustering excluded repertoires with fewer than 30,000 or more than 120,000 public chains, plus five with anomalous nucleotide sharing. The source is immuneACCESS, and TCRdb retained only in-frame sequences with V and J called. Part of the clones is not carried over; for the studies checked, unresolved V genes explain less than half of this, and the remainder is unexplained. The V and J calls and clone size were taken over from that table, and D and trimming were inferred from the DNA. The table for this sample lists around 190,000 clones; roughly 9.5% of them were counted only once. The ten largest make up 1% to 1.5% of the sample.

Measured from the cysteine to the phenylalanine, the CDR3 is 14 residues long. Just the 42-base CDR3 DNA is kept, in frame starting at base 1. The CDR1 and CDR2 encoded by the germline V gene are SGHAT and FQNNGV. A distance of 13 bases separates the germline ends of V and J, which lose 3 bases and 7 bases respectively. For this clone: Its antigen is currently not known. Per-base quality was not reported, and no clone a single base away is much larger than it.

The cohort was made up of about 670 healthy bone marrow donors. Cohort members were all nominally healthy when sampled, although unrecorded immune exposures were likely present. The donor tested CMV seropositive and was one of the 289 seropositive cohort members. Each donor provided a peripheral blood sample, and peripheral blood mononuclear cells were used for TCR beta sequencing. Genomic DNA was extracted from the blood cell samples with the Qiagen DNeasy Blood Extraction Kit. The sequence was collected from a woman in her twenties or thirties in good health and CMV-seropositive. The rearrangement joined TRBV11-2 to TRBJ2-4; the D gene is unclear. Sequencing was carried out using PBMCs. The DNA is TGTGCCAGCAGCTTGCTAGGTGAGGCCAACATTCAGTACTTC. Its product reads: CASSLLGEANIQYF. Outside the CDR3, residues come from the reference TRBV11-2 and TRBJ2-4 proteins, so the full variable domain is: EAGVAQSPRYKIIEKRQSVAFWCNPISGHATLYWYQQILGQGPKLLIQFQNNGVVDDSQLPKDRFSAERLKGVDSTLKIQPAKLEDSAVYLCASSLLGEANIQYFGAGTRLSVL.